This is a list of T cell receptor beta chains from one sample in a study of blood T cell repertoires in COVID-19. Libraries were prepared by immunoSEQ multiplex PCR; TCRdb keeps only in-frame clonotypes and omits some of them. The sample contains approximately 500,000 clones, approximately 89% of which appear only once. Material: peripheral blood. The receptors derive from a man aged 18 to 29 with COVID-19, enrolled during active disease. Each CDR3 is given with its conserved first and last residue. A D gene is named only where the DNA matches it firmly. Some rows have no size entry. The others give once, few or many, or a class for an expanded clone.

J gene,V gene,D gene,clone size,CDR3 DNA,CDR3 protein
TRBJ2-6,TRBV9,NA,NA,TGTGCCAGCCGCGCCCGACACGACTCTGGGGCCAACGTCCTGACTTTC,CASRARHDSGANVLTF
TRBJ1-5,TRBV18,TRBD1,NA,TGTGCCAGCTCACCACAGGGGAGGACAGGGGATCAGCCCCAGCATTTT,CASSPQGRTGDQPQHF
TRBJ2-5,TRBV5-1,TRBD2,NA,TGCGCCAGCAGCTTGGATGGCCGGCTAGCGGGGGGGCGGCGACAAGAGACCCAGTACTTC,CASSLDGRLAGGRRQETQYF
TRBJ2-1,TRBV3-1/TRBV3-2,TRBD2,once,TGTGCCAGCAGCCAAGGTTTAGCGGGAGGGCCTTATGAGCAGTTCTTC,CASSQGLAGGPYEQFF
TRBJ2-1,TRBV6-5,NA,NA,TGTGCCAGCGGGACCCGGCCAGGGGATGAGCAGTTCTTC,CASGTRPGDEQFF
TRBJ2-3,TRBV20-1,NA,NA,TGCAGTGCTAGTGGTCTAGTTAGTGTCACAGATACGCAGTATTTT,CSASGLVSVTDTQYF
TRBJ1-1,TRBV10-2,TRBD1,NA,TGCGCCAGCAGTGGATACAGGGGCGACACTGAAGCTTTCTTT,CASSGYRGDTEAFF
TRBJ1-1,TRBV12-3/TRBV12-4,NA,NA,TGTGCCAGCAGGCCGGACAGCTCCGAAGCTTTCTTT,CASRPDSSEAFF
TRBJ2-7,TRBV30,NA,NA,TGTGCCTGGAGAGAAACTCTAGGAGCCTACGAGCAGTACTTC,CAWRETLGAYEQYF
TRBJ1-5,TRBV29-1,TRBD1,NA,TGCAGCGTACGGGACAGGGGTAATCAGCCCCAGCATTTT,CSVRDRGNQPQHF
TRBJ2-7,TRBV10-1,TRBD2,NA,TGCGCCAGCGGGGGGGTCTCCTACGAGCAGTACTTC,CASGGVSYEQYF
TRBJ2-7,TRBV13,TRBD2,NA,TGTGCCAGCGGGACTAGCGGTAAATACGAGCAGTACTTC,CASGTSGKYEQYF
TRBJ2-7,TRBV6-1,NA,NA,TGTGCCAGCAGTGAACCCCCCTCCCACGAGCAGTACTTC,CASSEPPSHEQYF
TRBJ1-1,TRBV5-5,TRBD1,NA,TGTGCCAGCAGCAAGGGACAGGGGAGCACTGAAGCTTTCTTT,CASSKGQGSTEAFF
TRBJ2-1,TRBV5-1,TRBD2,NA,TGCGCCAGCAGCTTGGGGGCTAGCGGGAGGAGGATATACAATGAGCAGTTCTTC,CASSLGASGRRIYNEQFF
TRBJ2-7,TRBV6-1,TRBD1,NA,TGTGCCAGCAGTGAGGCAGGGGGCGAGTACGAGCAGTACTTC,CASSEAGGEYEQYF
TRBJ2-2,TRBV19,TRBD1,NA,TGTGCCAGTAGTATAGTTACAGGGGGCACCGGGGAGCTGTTTTTT,CASSIVTGGTGELFF
TRBJ2-1,TRBV7-7,TRBD1,NA,TGTGCCAGCAGCCGGGACAGGGTTTCCTACAATGAGCAGTTCTTC,CASSRDRVSYNEQFF
TRBJ2-3,TRBV3-1/TRBV3-2,TRBD2,NA,TGTGCCACCTCGAGCGGGAGGGGACGCACAGATACGCAGTATTTT,CATSSGRGRTDTQYF
TRBJ2-1,TRBV6-5,TRBD2,NA,TGTGCCAGCAACCCCACGGGAGGCACTTACAATGAGCAGTTCTTC,CASNPTGGTYNEQFF
TRBJ1-3,TRBV12-3/TRBV12-4,NA,NA,TGTGCCAGCAGGAGGGAGTTTGGAAACACCATATATTTT,CASRREFGNTIYF
TRBJ1-1,TRBV6-1,NA,NA,TGTGCCAGCAGTGAAGCCTGGGGCAGGGTGAACACTGAAGCTTTCTTT,CASSEAWGRVNTEAFF
TRBJ2-7,TRBV9,TRBD1,once,TGTGCCAGCAGCAGGAAAGGACAGGGGTGGGACGAGCAGTACTTC,CASSRKGQGWDEQYF